This TCR beta chain derives from a study of blood T cell repertoires in COVID-19. Looking at the study overall: Spain, Italy and the United States supplied samples that represented acute and convalescent COVID-19. In each case, the material was cDNA or gDNA derived from T cells, B-cell-depleted T cells, or PBMCs.

In the original processing: Counts of nucleated cells, estimated from reference gene primer amplification, were obtained. Here immunoSEQ multiplex PCR was the method, and the copy in TCRdb shows in-frame clones only, minus some. Clone size and V and J calls were adopted from that table, with D and trimming inferred from the DNA. The table shows 240,000 or so clones, with approximately 85% occurring only once. Germline V gives CDR1 LGHNA, CDR2 YNFKEQ. The CDR3 totals 14 residues. Deletions cut 0 bases from V and 0 bases from J, with 4 bases between. The chain combines TRBV4-2 with TRBJ2-3; no firm D call. The origin of this receptor is a woman aged 25 to 39 with acute or convalescent COVID-19. The sample taken for sequencing was peripheral blood. CDR3 loop: CASSQDGSTDTQYF. For the CDR3, the DNA is TGTGCCAGCAGCCAAGATGGCAGCACAGATACGCAGTATTTT.